This section outlines one T cell receptor (beta chain) sequence together with its context. Its antigen is not known. Every patient was untreated before thyroid surgery. This specimen belongs to a study of metastatic and nonmetastatic thyroid tumors. At the level of the study: Both malignant and benign thyroid patients supplied peripheral blood and tumor or nodule tissue samples, across which the repertoires of these patients were then compared. The study's findings and limits: Relative to benign nodules, malignant thyroid tumors were reportedly characterized by significantly elevated TCR beta diversity in blood and tumor.

MiXCR re-clonotyped the PCR reads for TCRdb. In the table there are fewer than 40,000 clones, more than 45% of which are singletons. Sequencing used tumor tissue. This TCR was sampled from a male donor with papillary thyroid cancer or a benign thyroid nodule (not recorded which). Some clones in this sample may be carry-over from other donors' samples.

The DNA of the CDR3 is TGTGCCAGCAGCGCAAACAGGGCAGATACGCAGTATTTT. Translation gives CASSANRADTQYF. The chain combines TRBV7-2 with TRBJ2-3; a weak D match, TRBD1 (6 bases). Trimming cost V 5 bases and J 4 bases, with 10 bases left between them. Germline CDR1 is SGHTA and CDR2 is FQGNSA. The CDR3 is made up of 13 amino acids.